These 8 T cell receptor beta chains were sequenced from one sample in a study of shared clonotypes between healthy human individuals. Here immunoSEQ multiplex PCR was the method, and the copy in TCRdb shows in-frame clones only, minus some. The sample contains over a million clones, 95% to 97% of which appear only once. Sequencing input: naive CD4+ T cells sorted from blood. The subset denotes: CD45RA+ positively selected. These receptor sequences come from a man aged 30 to 39 in good health.

The chain joins TRBV5-1 to TRBJ2-1; possibly TRBD1 for D (6 bases). V was cut by 5 bases and J by 0 bases, with 12 bases left in between. The CDR3 consists of 15 residues. CDR1 and CDR2 from the germline V gene are SGHRS and YFSETQ. As DNA, the CDR3 is TGCGCCAGCAGGCCCACAGGGAGCTCCTACAATGAGCAGTTCTTC. Translating gives CASRPTGSSYNEQFF.

This clone was counted a few times. CDR3 coding DNA: TGCGCCAGCAGCTTGGCCGGGAGGGAGCTGTTTTTT. Translated, it gives CASSLAGRELFF. V gene TRBV5-1 combines with J gene TRBJ2-2; TRBD2 is a possible D gene (5 bases). Between the trimmed V and J ends, which lost 0 bases and 9 bases, there was a span of 6 bases. CDR1 SGHRS and CDR2 YFSETQ come from the germline V gene. The CDR3 has 12 residues.

J is TRBJ2-7 and V is TRBV11-2; D possibly corresponds to TRBD2 (6 bases). CDR3 length: 14 amino acids. In germline, CDR1 is SGHAT, CDR2 FQNNGV. V lost 2 bases and J lost 1, with 9 bases in between. CDR3 residues: CASSLRGGSYEQYF. Written as DNA, the CDR3 is TGTGCCAGCAGCTTAAGGGGAGGATCCTACGAGCAGTACTTC.

J is TRBJ1-2 and V is TRBV5-1; TRBD1 aligns across 8 bases. The germline V gene encodes CDR1 SGHRS and CDR2 YFSETQ. Unmatched junction bases numbered 5, after V lost 0 bases and J lost 7 bases. The length of the CDR3 is 14 residues. CDR3 bases: TGCGCCAGCAGCTTGGTTGGACAGGGAGCTGGCTACACCTTC. It translates to CASSLVGQGAGYTF.

This clone has just one count. Other DNA sequences in the same sample also yield this CDR3. The chain uses TRBV10-3 and TRBJ2-3, with D unresolved. The germline V gene encodes CDR1 ENHRY and CDR2 SYGVKD. The CDR3 sequence is 10 residues long. Between the trimmed V and J ends, which lost 8 bases and 6 bases, there was a span of 6 bases. The CDR3 coding sequence is TGTGCCATCGGAAAGGATACGCAGTATTTT. This translates into CAIGKDTQYF.

The chain joins TRBV9 to TRBJ2-4; the D gene is possibly TRBD2 (6 bases). From germline, CDR1 is SGDLS and CDR2 YYNGEE. V dropped 0 bases and J dropped 0 bases, with 13 bases sitting between them. This CDR3 contains 17 residues. CDR3 sequence: CASSVAPAGKAKNIQYF. The CDR3 DNA sequence: TGTGCCAGCAGCGTAGCTCCGGCGGGAAAAGCCAAAAACATTCAGTACTTC.

This rearrangement joins TRBV5-1 to TRBJ2-5; 8 bases fit TRBD2. Trimming cost V 6 bases and J 5 bases; bases outside gene matches: 9. Germline V CDR1 and CDR2: SGHRS, YFSETQ. This CDR3 is 14 amino acids long. In DNA, the CDR3 is TGCGCCAGCACCCCTAGCGGGTGGAGGGAGACCCAGTACTTC. Translation: CASTPSGWRETQYF. Filled out from reference TRBV5-1 and TRBJ2-5, the complete variable domain reads KAGVTQTPRYLIKTRGQQVTLSCSPISGHRSVSWYQQTPGQGLQFLFEYFSETQRNKGNFPGRFSGRQFSNSRSEMNVSTLELGDSALYLCASTPSGWRETQYFGPGTRLLVL.

The V gene is TRBV29-1, the J gene TRBJ2-5; D possibly uses TRBD1 or TRBD2 (5 bases each). This CDR3 has 15 residues. V was clipped by 5 bases and J by 0 bases, with 16 bases between them. Germline CDR1 and CDR2: SQVTM and ANQGSEA. The CDR3 sequence: CSVLRGRTYQETQYF. DNA of the CDR3: TGCAGCGTTCTTCGCGGGCGGACATACCAAGAGACCCAGTACTTC.